This is a list of T cell receptor beta chains from one sample in a study of beta chain features in type 1 diabetes. Data came from immunoSEQ multiplex PCR; TCRdb stores just in-frame clones and leaves some out. This table has under 90,000 clones, under 35% appearing once. Sequencing used stem cell memory CD4+ T cells from blood. The source of these receptors is a woman younger than 35 in good health. The CDR3 runs from the conserved cysteine through the conserved F or W. The D gene is left open where the match is weak. Clone size appears in some rows only: once, few, many, or a class for an expanded clone.

j_call | v_call | d_call | clone_size | cdr3_nt | cdr3_aa
TRBJ1-2 | TRBV29-1 | - | few | TGCAGCGCCGGGGATGGAAGAGGCTATGGCTACACCTTC | CSAGDGRGYGYTF
TRBJ1-1 | TRBV5-1 | TRBD1 | - | TGCGCCAGCACCTTAAAACCGGGACAGCTGAACACTGAAGCTTTCTTT | CASTLKPGQLNTEAFF
TRBJ2-5 | TRBV7-8 | TRBD2 | - | TGTGCCAGCAGACTACTAGCGGGAGTTGAGACCCAGTACTTC | CASRLLAGVETQYF
TRBJ2-5 | TRBV11-2 | TRBD1 | - | TGTGCCAGCAGTCGACAGGGGCAGGAGACCCAGTACTTC | CASSRQGQETQYF
TRBJ2-3 | TRBV15 | TRBD2 | few | TGTGCCACCAGCAGAGATCAGGCGGGGGGGTCAGATACGCAGTATTTT | CATSRDQAGGSDTQYF
TRBJ2-1 | TRBV19 | - | - | TGTGCCAGCGGGGAGGCGGGATCTACTTCAGAGCAGTTCTTC | CASGEAGSTSEQFF
TRBJ2-7 | TRBV9 | - | few | TGTGCCAGCAGCTTTAGAGGCATAGGAGGAATTGACGAGCAGTACTTC | CASSFRGIGGIDEQYF
TRBJ1-5 | TRBV7-7 | TRBD1 | - | TGTGCTAGCAGCGTGGAACAGGGGTTCAGCAATCAGCCCCAGCATTTT | CASSVEQGFSNQPQHF
TRBJ1-1 | TRBV7-3 | - | few | TGTGCCAGCAGCTTACTTCGACGGGACACTGAAGCTTTCTTT | CASSLLRRDTEAFF
TRBJ1-3 | TRBV5-5 | TRBD1 | - | TGTGCCAGCAGCCGGGACAGGGGAAACACCATATATTTT | CASSRDRGNTIYF
TRBJ1-5 | TRBV27 | TRBD1 | - | TGTGCCAGCAGTAGACAGGGTGGTCAGCCCCAGCATTTT | CASSRQGGQPQHF
TRBJ2-2 | TRBV7-2 | TRBD1 | few | TGTGCCAGCAGCGAGCCCACCGGGACAGCCGGGGAGCTGTTTTTT | CASSEPTGTAGELFF
TRBJ1-5 | TRBV6-5 | TRBD1 | - | TGTGCCAGCAGGTCTGGACAGGGATCAAGTCAGCCCCAGCATTTT | CASRSGQGSSQPQHF
TRBJ2-6 | TRBV18 | - | few | TGTGCCAGCTCACCATTGGCGGCCTCTGGGGCCAACGTCCTGACTTTC | CASSPLAASGANVLTF
TRBJ1-1 | TRBV7-2 | - | few | TGTGCCAGCAGCTCTGGCAACCGGGGTAACACTGAAGCTTTCTTT | CASSSGNRGNTEAFF
TRBJ2-7 | TRBV27 | - | - | TGTGCCAGCAGTAGCGGCGAGCTCTCCTACGAGCAGTACTTC | CASSSGELSYEQYF
TRBJ2-5 | TRBV29-1 | - | few | TGCAGCGTTGAAAGGAGCGCGGAGACCCAGTACTTC | CSVERSAETQYF
TRBJ1-6 | TRBV30 | TRBD1 | - | TGTGCCTGGAGGGTCGGGACAGCGAATTCACCCCTCCACTTT | CAWRVGTANSPLHF
TRBJ2-1 | TRBV7-9 | - | few | TGTGCCAGCCGAGGGGCGGGACATGAGCAGTTCTTC | CASRGAGHEQFF
TRBJ1-2 | TRBV7-3 | TRBD1 | - | TGTGCCAGCAGGCCCGACGGGACAGGGGGGATCGGAGTTGGCTACACCTTC | CASRPDGTGGIGVGYTF
TRBJ2-3 | TRBV21-1 | - | few | TGTGCCAGCACCCCACGAGCGGGGGGTCCTAGCACAGATACGCAGTATTTT | CASTPRAGGPSTDTQYF
TRBJ2-5 | TRBV7-9 | TRBD1 | - | TGTGCCAGCAGCTTAGGACAGGGGGCTTATGAGACCCAGTACTTC | CASSLGQGAYETQYF
TRBJ2-4 | TRBV30 | - | few | TGTGCCTGGAGTGTACACCTAGCCAAAAACATTCAGTACTTC | CAWSVHLAKNIQYF
TRBJ2-1 | TRBV27 | TRBD2 | - | TGTGCCAGCAGTCTGCAGACTAGCGGCCTTAGCTCCTACAATGAGCAGTTCTTC | CASSLQTSGLSSYNEQFF
TRBJ2-7 | TRBV11-2 | - | - | TGTGCCAGCAGCTTTCAGGGGTCCTCCTACGAGCAGTACTTC | CASSFQGSSYEQYF
TRBJ2-7 | TRBV7-2 | TRBD1 | - | TGTGCCAGCAGCTTAGAGGGACAGGGCTACGAGCAGTACTTC | CASSLEGQGYEQYF
TRBJ1-1 | TRBV10-3 | - | few | TGTGCCATCAGTGGGGGTGGGGGCAGCTCGAACACTGAAGCTTTCTTT | CAISGGGGSSNTEAFF
TRBJ2-7 | TRBV5-1 | TRBD1 | few | TGCGCCAGCAGTCCGGGACAGCCGAAGGATTTCCAGTACTTC | CASSPGQPKDFQYF
TRBJ1-5 | TRBV6-5 | TRBD1 | few | TGTGCCAGCAGTAGACAGGGGTATAGCAATCAGCCCCAGCATTTT | CASSRQGYSNQPQHF
TRBJ2-7 | TRBV6-1 | TRBD1 | - | TGTGCCAGCAGCGGCCGACAGGGAATTCGCTACGAGCAGTACTTC | CASSGRQGIRYEQYF
TRBJ1-4 | TRBV2 | - | once | TGTGCCAGCACAGGGGAGGGTGAAAAACTGTTTTTT | CASTGEGEKLFF
TRBJ1-1 | TRBV7-2 | - | once | TGTGCCAGCAGCTTAGATCCCGCAGTCGTTGAAGCTTTCTTT | CASSLDPAVVEAFF
TRBJ2-2 | TRBV9 | - | - | TGTGCCAGCAGCGTAGACTACACCGGGGAGCTGTTTTTT | CASSVDYTGELFF
TRBJ1-4 | TRBV18 | - | - | TGTGCCAGCTCACCATCGACAGGTGCTAATGAAAAACTGTTTTTT | CASSPSTGANEKLFF
TRBJ1-2 | TRBV14 | - | few | TGTGCCAGCAGCCAAGCCCTAGGCTCCGGCTACACCTTC | CASSQALGSGYTF
TRBJ1-1 | TRBV20-1 | TRBD1 | - | TGCAGTGCCTCTGGACAGGGGGAAGCTTTCTTT | CSASGQGEAFF
TRBJ2-3 | TRBV5-1 | TRBD2 | - | TGCGCCAGCAGCTTGGGACTAGCGGGGGGGCCCGGGGGCACAGATACGCAGTATTTT | CASSLGLAGGPGGTDTQYF
TRBJ1-4 | TRBV4-3 | - | few | TGCGCCAGCAGCCAAGATCGGGAGGGGGGAAAACTGTTTTTT | CASSQDREGGKLFF
TRBJ1-1 | TRBV11-2 | - | - | TGTGCCAGCAGAAGAACTATGAACACTGAAGCTTTCTTT | CASRRTMNTEAFF
TRBJ2-3 | TRBV6-5 | TRBD1 | - | TGTGCCAGCAGTCGACAGGGGGAAAGCACAGATACGCAGTATTTT | CASSRQGESTDTQYF
TRBJ1-1 | TRBV7-9 | TRBD1 | - | TGTGCCAGCAGCCCGACAGGGATGAACACTGAAGCTTTCTTT | CASSPTGMNTEAFF
TRBJ2-5 | TRBV5-1 | TRBD1 | - | TGCGCCAGCAGCTGGAGGCCGGGACAGGAAGAGACCCAGTACTTC | CASSWRPGQEETQYF
TRBJ1-6 | TRBV11-2 | - | - | TGTGCCAGCAGCCTCTCGGATCGGGGACCCCTCCACTTT | CASSLSDRGPLHF